The T cell receptor beta chain under discussion was sequenced for a study of T cell repertoires in cytomegalovirus infection. The overall study: Well-studied HLA-B-restricted epitopes and recently identified HLA-C-restricted epitopes of CMV were both used in the study. A matching HLA type, together with CMV infection, was signaled by public TCR beta signatures.

Germline V gene lookup returns CDR1 MDHEN and CDR2 SYDVKM. The junction had 9 bases not matched to a gene; V was cut back by 5 bases and J by 4 bases. The CDR3 length is 15 residues. MiXCR, run by TCRdb on the reads, gives a single entry per CDR3 protein. The sample yields a few hundred thousand distinct CDR3 sequences, around two fifths seen once. The study, taken as a whole, reports: Frequencies of public TCR beta families were cumulated, and this identified carriers of CMV plus the relevant HLA. HLA-C-restricted, CMV-specific TCR beta clonotypes were dominant ex vivo.

This clonotype was seen only a few times. Its cognate antigen is unknown. This rearrangement joins TRBV28 to TRBJ1-2, with TRBD1 matching over 8 bases. The starting material was cultured PBMCs, obtained from culture after CMV antigen stimulation. This receptor was obtained from a human donor in good health (CMV status not recorded). Some clones in this sample may be carry-over from other donors' samples. CDR3 DNA sequence: TGTGCCAGCAGTACCACCGGGACAGGACCCTATGGCTACACCTTC. This codes for CASSTTGTGPYGYTF.